This TCR beta chain was documented in a study of beta chain features in type 1 diabetes. Overall study results and limits: There were fewer insertions and more deletions at the VDJ junctions of type 1 diabetes patients.

As every portion of the isolated RNA was reverse transcribed, the sequencing read expressed TCRB transcripts. Libraries were prepared by immunoSEQ multiplex PCR; TCRdb keeps only in-frame clonotypes and omits some of them. The sample carries some 410,000 clones, 11% recorded once. In germline, CDR1 is MGHRA, CDR2 YSYEKL. The CDR3 covers 17 residues. V lost 4 bases, J lost 1 base, and 17 bases lay in between. This clone was seen only a few times. No antigen is known for it. Material: naive CD4+ T cells from blood. The sequence derives from a young woman in good health. The J gene is TRBJ1-3, the V gene TRBV4-1; D unresolved. Here the CDR3 DNA reads TGCGCCAGCAGCCCGTGGGAGGGCCTCAGTTCTGGAAACACCATATATTTT. Amino acid sequence: CASSPWEGLSSGNTIYF.